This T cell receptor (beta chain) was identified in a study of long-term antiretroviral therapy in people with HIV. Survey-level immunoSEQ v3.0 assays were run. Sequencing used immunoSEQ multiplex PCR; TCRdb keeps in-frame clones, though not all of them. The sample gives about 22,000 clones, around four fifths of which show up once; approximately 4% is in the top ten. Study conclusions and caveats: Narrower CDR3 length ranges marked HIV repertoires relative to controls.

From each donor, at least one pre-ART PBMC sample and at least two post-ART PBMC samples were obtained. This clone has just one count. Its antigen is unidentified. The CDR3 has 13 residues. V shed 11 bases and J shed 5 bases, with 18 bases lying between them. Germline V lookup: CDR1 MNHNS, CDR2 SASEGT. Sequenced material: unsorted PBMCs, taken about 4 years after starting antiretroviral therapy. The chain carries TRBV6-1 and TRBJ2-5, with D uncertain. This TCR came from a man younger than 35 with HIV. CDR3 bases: TGTGCCGCCACCCGACACGCCCAGGAGACCCAGTACTTC. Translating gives CAATRHAQETQYF.